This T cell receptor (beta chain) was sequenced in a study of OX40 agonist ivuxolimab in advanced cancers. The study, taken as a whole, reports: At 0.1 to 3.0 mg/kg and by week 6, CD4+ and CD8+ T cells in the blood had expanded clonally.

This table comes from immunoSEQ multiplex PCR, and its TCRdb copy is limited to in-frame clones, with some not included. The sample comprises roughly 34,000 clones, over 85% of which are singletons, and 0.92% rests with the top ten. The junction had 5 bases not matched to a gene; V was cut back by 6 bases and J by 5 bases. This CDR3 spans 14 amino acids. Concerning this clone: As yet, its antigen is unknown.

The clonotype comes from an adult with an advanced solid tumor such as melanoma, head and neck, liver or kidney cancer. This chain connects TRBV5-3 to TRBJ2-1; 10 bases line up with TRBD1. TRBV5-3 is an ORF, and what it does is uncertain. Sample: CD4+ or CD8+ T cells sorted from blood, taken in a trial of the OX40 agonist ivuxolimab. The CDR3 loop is CARTSGTGDNEQFF. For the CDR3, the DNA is TGTGCCAGAACATCCGGGACAGGGGACAATGAGCAGTTCTTC.